This T cell receptor (beta chain) was sequenced during a study of vaccination effects on CD4 cells after COVID-19. Study context: Every well got some 1.8 million PBMC, which were grown with about 10 IU/ml IL-2 and about 10 ug/ml peptides. Notes on the study in general: Both infection-induced and vaccine-induced clones contracted markedly at late post-vaccination timepoints.

With 0 bases removed from V and 0 bases from J, the gap between germline ends came to 9 bases. The CDR3 runs to 15 residues. Looked up from germline, CDR1 is SGHRS and CDR2 is YFSETQ. Of note for this clone: Its antigen remains unidentified.

Clones were sequenced by immunoSEQ multiplex PCR, and TCRdb holds only the in-frame ones, with some missing. The sample lists 40,000 to 60,000 clones; roughly four fifths were seen once. Following culture for roughly 10 days, CD4+ T cells were isolated. The person acquired a PCR-confirmed SARS-CoV-2 infection between March and December 2020. This clonotype originated in a human donor who had a prior SARS-CoV-2 infection. The specimen comprised CD4+ T cells from PBMCs cultured without peptide, sampled before COVID-19 vaccination. The V gene is TRBV5-1, the J gene TRBJ1-2; D is possibly TRBD1 (5 bases). CDR3 coding DNA: TGCGCCAGCAGCTTGGATTCAGGGACTAACTATGGCTACACCTTC. It specifies CASSLDSGTNYGYTF.